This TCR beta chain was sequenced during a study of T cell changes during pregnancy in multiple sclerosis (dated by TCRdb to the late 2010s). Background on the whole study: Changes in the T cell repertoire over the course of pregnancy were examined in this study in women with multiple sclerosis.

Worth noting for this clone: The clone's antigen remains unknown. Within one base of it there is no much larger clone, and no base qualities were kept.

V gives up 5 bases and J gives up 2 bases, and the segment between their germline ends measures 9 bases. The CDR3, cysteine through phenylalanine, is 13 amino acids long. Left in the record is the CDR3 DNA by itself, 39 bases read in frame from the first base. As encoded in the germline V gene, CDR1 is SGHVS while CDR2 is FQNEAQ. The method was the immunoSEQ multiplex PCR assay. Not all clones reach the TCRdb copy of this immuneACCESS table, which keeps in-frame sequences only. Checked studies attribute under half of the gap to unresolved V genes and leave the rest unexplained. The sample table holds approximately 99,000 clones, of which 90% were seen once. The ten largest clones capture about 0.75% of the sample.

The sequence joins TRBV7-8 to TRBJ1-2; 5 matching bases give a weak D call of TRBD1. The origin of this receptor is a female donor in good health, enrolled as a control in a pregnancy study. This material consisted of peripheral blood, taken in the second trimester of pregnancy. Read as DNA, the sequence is TGTGCCAGCAGCCCGGACAAGAACTATGGCTACACCTTC. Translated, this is CASSPDKNYGYTF.